Presented here are 12 T cell receptor beta chains from one specimen sequenced in a study of Graves' ophthalmopathy and Graves' hyperthyroidism. RNA transcripts were the source from which TCR beta CDR3 regions were amplified. HTBI primers served in a first-round RT-PCR, which a second-round multiplex PCR followed. Using its own MiXCR run on the multiplex PCR reads, TCRdb lists one record per CDR3 protein. This sample has a few hundred thousand distinct CDR3 sequences, with about a sixth found just once. Sequencing was carried out using peripheral blood. These receptors were obtained from an adult man with Graves' ophthalmopathy.

In this sample, this clonotype turned up many times. The chain combines TRBV30 with TRBJ1-3, with TRBD1 matching over 7 bases. This CDR3 is built from 14 residues. Germline lookup yields CDR1 GTSNPN and CDR2 SVGIG (reference sequence). V shed 3 bases and J 1 base; nucleotides not matched to a gene: 3. Here the CDR3 DNA reads TGTGCCTGGAGCTCAGGGGGGTCTGGAAACACCATATATTTT. Encoded protein: CAWSSGGSGNTIYF.

This clonotype was seen many times. The chain couples TRBV3-1 to TRBJ1-2; D is perhaps TRBD1 (6 bases). Trimming removed 4 bases from V and 7 bases from J, with 10 bases in between. This CDR3 spans 12 amino acids. Per the germline V gene, CDR1 is LGHDT and CDR2 is YNNKEL (reference sequence). The CDR3 sequence: CASSLQGRGYTF. The CDR3 bases are TGTGCCAGCAGCCTACAGGGACGTGGCTACACCTTC.

This clonotype was seen at least ten times. The chain is built from TRBV9 and TRBJ2-2; 7 positions match TRBD2. Germline V gene lookup returns CDR1 SGDLS and CDR2 YYNGEE. Trimming cost V 3 bases and J 5 bases; bases outside gene matches: 7. The CDR3 is 15 residues long. The CDR3 sequence: CASSGTSVRTGELFF. CDR3 sequence (DNA): TGTGCCAGCAGCGGAACTAGCGTCAGGACCGGGGAGCTGTTTTTT.

This clonotype was counted many times. The chain links TRBV28 to TRBJ2-3; D is possibly TRBD2 (5 bases). There are 13 residues in the CDR3. V shed 1 base and J shed 7 bases, with 9 bases lying between them. Germline V gene lookup returns CDR1 MDHEN and CDR2 SYDVKM. This CDR3 is CASSLYGVNTQYF. CDR3 in DNA: TGTGCCAGCAGTTTATACGGGGTAAATACGCAGTATTTT.

Many counts were recorded for this clonotype. The chain joins TRBV29-1 to TRBJ2-2; possible D gene TRBD1, 6 bases. Germline CDR1 reads SQVTM; CDR2 reads ANQGSEA. V lost 1 base and J lost 4, with 19 bases in between. This CDR3 has 17 amino acids. The CDR3 protein is CSVEGSARGVSTGELFF. CDR3 nucleotides: TGCAGCGTTGAAGGAAGCGCCAGGGGAGTGAGCACCGGGGAGCTGTTTTTT.

This clonotype was seen ten or more times. The V gene is TRBV2, the J gene TRBJ2-7; 9 bases line up with TRBD1. Trimming cost V 6 bases and J 3 bases; bases outside gene matches: 9. CDR1 is SNHLY and CDR2 is FYNNEI in the germline V gene. The CDR3 runs to 15 residues. CDR3 in amino acids: CASSADRGGFYEQYF. CDR3 bases: TGTGCCAGCAGCGCCGACAGGGGGGGGTTCTACGAGCAGTACTTC.

This clonotype appeared a single time. The rearrangement joins TRBV20-1 to TRBJ2-5; 9 nucleotides line up with TRBD2. The germline V gene encodes CDR1 DFQATT and CDR2 SNEGSKA (reference sequence). The V and J ends lost 6 bases and 1 base, in that order; junction bases with no gene match: 6. The CDR3 loop spans 14 amino acids. The CDR3 region is CSAQAGGRQETQYF. CDR3 bases: TGCAGTGCCCAAGCGGGAGGCCGCCAAGAGACCCAGTACTTC.

Many counts were recorded for this clonotype. The V gene is TRBV9, the J gene TRBJ1-3; a weak D match, TRBD1 (5 bases). This CDR3 region has 16 residues. The V end was cut by 1 base, the J end by 2 bases, with 13 bases between. CDR1 is SGDLS, CDR2 YYNGEE, per germline. CDR3 region: CASSVPRSGTGNTIYF. The CDR3 DNA sequence: TGTGCCAGCAGCGTACCTCGTTCAGGGACTGGAAACACCATATATTTT.

This clonotype was seen at least ten times. The chain couples TRBV14 to TRBJ2-2; D is undetermined. Germline values: CDR1 SGHDN, CDR2 FVKESK. This CDR3 region has 16 residues. V was clipped by 1 base and J by 4 bases, with 13 bases between them. This CDR3 is CASSQVPRSGTGELFF. The CDR3 DNA is TGTGCCAGCAGCCAAGTTCCCCGTTCCGGCACCGGGGAGCTGTTTTTT. Looking up the rest from reference TRBV14 and TRBJ2-2 gives the full variable domain: EAGVTQFPSHSVIEKGQTVTLRCDPISGHDNLYWYRRVMGKEIKFLLHFVKESKQDESGMPNNRFLAERTGGTYSTLKVQPAELEDSGVYFCASSQVPRSGTGELFFGEGSRLTVL.

This clonotype came up many times. V is TRBV20-1 and J is TRBJ1-1, with D maybe TRBD1 (5 bases). V shed 5 bases and J shed 0 bases, with 16 bases lying between them. The germline CDR1 and CDR2 sequences are DFQATT and SNEGSKA (reference sequence). The CDR3 has 15 residues. CDR3 in amino acids: CSAFRDGKMNTEAFF. The CDR3, as DNA: TGCAGTGCTTTCCGGGACGGTAAGATGAACACTGAAGCTTTCTTT.

Many counts were recorded for this clonotype. V gene TRBV28 combines with J gene TRBJ2-2; TRBD2 aligns across 7 bases. CDR1 is MDHEN and CDR2 is SYDVKM in the germline V gene. This CDR3 spans 14 amino acids. The junction had 6 bases not matched to a gene; V was cut back by 6 bases and J by 5 bases. The CDR3 loop reads CASRRAGNTGELFF. The CDR3 DNA reads TGTGCCAGCAGGAGAGCGGGGAATACCGGGGAGCTGTTTTTT.

This clonotype occurred many times. The V gene is TRBV30, the J gene TRBJ2-6, with D perhaps being TRBD1 or TRBD2 (6 bases each). The length of the CDR3 is 15 residues. CDR1 and CDR2 (germline): GTSNPN, SVGIG (reference sequence). V was clipped by 5 bases and J by 4 bases, with 15 bases between them. CDR3 sequence (DNA): TGTGCCTGGGCGTGGGGGGCGCGCGGGGCCAACGTCCTGACTTTC. Translation gives CAWAWGARGANVLTF.